This TCR beta chain was identified in a study of molecular identifiers for immune sequencing clone quantification. Sorting isolated naive CD8 T cells as CD8+CD4-CCR7+CD45RA+ events. With respect to this clonotype: A read error may account for a junction end that differs from germline.

From germline, CDR1 is DFQATT and CDR2 SNEGSKA (reference sequence). There are 16 residues in the CDR3. TCRdb reprocessed the PCR reads with MiXCR, giving one entry per CDR3 protein. Seen here are some 680,000 distinct CDR3 sequences, about 25% observed once, and the top ten hold about 0.81%. This receptor was obtained from a human donor in good health. Some libraries in this study had Jurkat cell RNA spiked in. This chain connects TRBV20-1 to TRBJ2-5; 7 nucleotides align to TRBD1. Input material: naive CD8+ T cells from blood, with Jurkat cell RNA spiked in. The subset: FACS-sorted CD8+CD4-CCR7+CD45RA+ naive T cells. The DNA for the CDR3 is TGCAGTGCTAGAGATCTAGACAGGGCGTACCAAGAGACCCAGTGCTTC. Amino acids: CSARDLDRAYQETQCF.